This TCR beta chain was captured by sequencing in a study of blood T cells in healthy people across ages. A J-beta primer mix and a sample-barcoded 5' primer were used in a second PCR of about 7 to 11 cycles. TCRdb passed the 5' RACE reads through MiXCR, listing each CDR3 protein once. The data show approximately 900,000 distinct CDR3 sequences, under 35% seen once. Ranging in age from roughly 6 to 90, the donors were healthy Caucasian individuals from Russia. V lost 6 bases and J lost 7, with 25 bases in between. Germline assignment: CDR1 DFQATT and CDR2 SNEGSKA (reference sequence). CDR3 length: 16 residues. These same records also appear under a second study, on T cells of mothers and their children.

The chain combines TRBV20-1 with TRBJ2-1; D tentatively fits TRBD1 or TRBD2 (6 bases each). The clonotype originates from a middle-aged woman in good health. The sequenced sample consisted of blood. The CDR3 nucleotides read TGCAGTGCCCCCGAAGGTTTGGCGGGACAATGGAATGAGCAGTTCTTC. Translation: CSAPEGLAGQWNEQFF.